The 30 T cell receptor beta chains listed next were all sequenced from one sample in a study of metastatic and nonmetastatic thyroid tumors. Before thyroid surgery, none of the patients had received any treatment. TCRdb re-called clones from the PCR reads using MiXCR. The repertoire holds tens of thousands of clones, roughly 22% seen once, with about 12% in the top ten. Sequencing was carried out using tumor tissue. These receptors all stem from a female donor with papillary thyroid cancer or a benign thyroid nodule (not recorded which). Some clones in this sample may be carry-over from other donors' samples.

This sequence joins TRBV14 and TRBJ2-7, with 9 bases that match TRBD2. In germline, CDR1 is SGHDN, CDR2 FVKESK. The V gene end was trimmed by 1 base and the J gene end by 4 bases; junction bases not matched to a gene: 5. This CDR3 is 15 amino acids long. This CDR3 reads CASSQVRTSVYEQYF. DNA of the CDR3: TGTGCCAGCAGCCAAGTCAGGACTAGCGTATACGAGCAGTACTTC.

This clone was seen at least ten times. This chain links TRBV2 with TRBJ2-5; D remains ambiguous. The CDR3 loop spans 11 amino acids. Trimming cost V 9 bases and J 1 base, with 6 bases left between them. Germline V gene lookup returns CDR1 SNHLY and CDR2 FYNNEI. CDR3 sequence: CARRIQETQYF. The CDR3 DNA follows: TGTGCCAGGCGAATCCAAGAGACCCAGTACTTC.

This clone appeared many times. J is TRBJ2-4 and V is TRBV6-5; D is possibly TRBD1 or TRBD2 (7 bases each). The CDR3 length is 14 residues. V was trimmed by 0 bases and J by 8 bases, leaving 11 bases between them. CDR1 is MNHEY, CDR2 SVGAGI, per germline. This CDR3 reads CASSYSQGGDIQYF. CDR3 in DNA: TGTGCCAGCAGTTACTCGCAGGGGGGGGACATTCAGTACTTC.

This clone was counted only a few times. Other DNA sequences in the same sample also yield this CDR3. The genes are TRBV5-1 and TRBJ2-1; the match to TRBD1 covers 9 bases. V lost 0 bases, J lost 6 bases, and 7 bases stayed unmatched. Germline V gives CDR1 SGHRS, CDR2 YFSETQ. The CDR3 covers 16 residues. The CDR3 DNA follows: TGCGCCAGCAGCTTGGAACAGGGGGCGAGGTCCAATGAGCAGTTCTTC. Translating gives CASSLEQGARSNEQFF.

This clone was observed a handful of times. The rearrangement links TRBV6-1 to TRBJ2-7; no definite D call. Trimming stripped 7 bases from V and 7 bases from J, with 11 bases between. This CDR3 spans 11 amino acids. The germline V gene encodes CDR1 MNHNS and CDR2 SASEGT. CDR3 region: CASKASCEQYF. In DNA, the CDR3 is TGTGCCAGCAAAGCATCGTGTGAGCAGTACTTC.

This clone appeared many times. The chain is built from TRBV7-3 and TRBJ1-2; the match to TRBD1 covers 7 bases. Trimming at V came to 6 bases and at J to 9 bases, leaving 10 bases not matched to a gene. The CDR3 contains 13 residues. Germline values: CDR1 SGHTA, CDR2 FQGTGA. The DNA of the CDR3 is TGTGCCAGCAGTGCAGGGGGGGACACCCGCTACACCTTC. Translated, it gives CASSAGGDTRYTF.

This clone was seen ten or more times. The J gene is TRBJ1-2, the V gene TRBV16; D unresolved. Germline values: CDR1 KGHSY, CDR2 FQNENV. The CDR3 spans 16 residues. The ends were cut back, 0 bases at V and 8 bases at J, with 19 bases in the middle. In DNA form, the CDR3 reads TGTGCCAGCAGCCAATCTAGGGCACGGGCCTTAGGAGGCTACACCTTC. This codes for CASSQSRARALGGYTF.

The chain couples TRBV10-1 to TRBJ2-1; D ambiguous. Germline V gene data show CDR1 as WNHNN and CDR2 as SYGVQD (reference sequence). Between the trimmed V and J ends, which lost 3 bases and 2 bases, there was a span of 8 bases. The CDR3 sequence is 14 residues long. The chain's CDR3 is CASSDLDPYNEQFF. CDR3 DNA: TGCGCCAGCAGTGATTTAGACCCCTACAATGAGCAGTTCTTC.

The gene calls are TRBV5-1 and TRBJ2-7, with D possibly being TRBD1 or TRBD2 (5 bases each). The germline gives CDR1 SGHRS, CDR2 YFSETQ. V lost 4 bases, J lost 1 base, and 12 bases lay in between. The CDR3 loop spans 14 amino acids. The CDR3 bases are TGCGCCAGCAGCGCTCGGGACGTTTCCTACGAGCAGTACTTC. Translated: CASSARDVSYEQYF.

This clone was detected many times. The J gene is TRBJ1-1, the V gene TRBV28; perhaps TRBD1 as D (5 bases). CDR3 length: 14 amino acids. Looked up from germline, CDR1 is MDHEN and CDR2 is SYDVKM. Deletions cut 6 bases from V and 1 base from J, with 12 bases between. CDR3 bases: TGTGCCAGCAGCCCCGGGACCTCGAACACTGAAGCTTTCTTT. Amino acid sequence: CASSPGTSNTEAFF.

This clone came up many times. A much larger clone differs from this one at a single base, so this may be a read error. This sequence joins TRBV6-1 and TRBJ1-4; no reliable D call. Per germline, CDR1 MNHNS and CDR2 SASEGT. There are 14 residues in the CDR3. CDR3 residues: CASSEFITNVKLFF. The CDR3 nucleotides read TGTGCCAGCAGTGAATTTATAACTAATGTAAAACTGTTTTTT.

The chain uses TRBV5-1 and TRBJ1-4, with D perhaps TRBD1 (6 bases). The CDR3 is 16 amino acids. V gave up 3 bases and J gave up 1 base, with 13 bases separating them. The germline gives CDR1 SGHRS, CDR2 YFSETQ. The CDR3 here is CASSWGPGQTNEKLFF. In DNA, the CDR3 is TGCGCCAGCAGCTGGGGACCGGGACAAACTAATGAAAAACTGTTTTTT.

V and J are TRBV14 and TRBJ2-7, with D possibly TRBD2 on 5 matching bases. Germline lookup yields CDR1 SGHDN and CDR2 FVKESK. V dropped 4 bases and J dropped 2 bases, with 15 bases sitting between them. The CDR3 runs 15 residues. The CDR3, as DNA: TGTGCCAGCAGCCGGAGCGGCGCAGTACCCTACGAGCAGTACTTC. Encoded protein: CASSRSGAVPYEQYF.

The CDR3 sequence is CASSLERYNEQFF. The CDR3 nucleotides are TGTGCCAGCAGCTTAGAGCGGTACAATGAGCAGTTCTTC. The chain joins TRBV7-3 to TRBJ2-1; D is possibly TRBD2 (5 bases). The germline CDR1 and CDR2 sequences are SGHTA and FQGTGA. Trimming cost V 2 bases and J 4 bases, with 6 bases left between them. CDR3 length: 13 amino acids.

The rearrangement joins TRBV27 to TRBJ1-6; possibly TRBD1 for D (5 bases). CDR1 is MNHEY, CDR2 SMNVEV, per germline (reference sequence). V lost 4 bases, J lost 0 bases, and 13 bases lay in between. The CDR3 has 17 residues. The chain's CDR3 is CASSSLRGSSYNSPLHF. The CDR3 DNA is TGTGCCAGCAGTTCCTTGCGGGGGAGCTCCTATAATTCACCCCTCCACTTT.

The chain combines TRBV4-2 with TRBJ2-2, with TRBD2 identical over 12 bases. The ends lost 3 bases at V and 11 bases at J; junction bases unmatched: 13. The CDR3 is 17 amino acids. Germline V gene lookup returns CDR1 LGHNA and CDR2 YNFKEQ. Here the CDR3 DNA reads TGTGCCAGCAGCCAGGGCCGAGGGGGACTAGCGGGCTCCGAGCTGTTTTTT. Its protein product is CASSQGRGGLAGSELFF.

This clone was observed a handful of times. The chain couples TRBV6-1 to TRBJ2-7; the match to TRBD1 covers 7 bases. This CDR3 comprises 14 residues. CDR1 is MNHNS, CDR2 SASEGT, per germline. V shed 6 bases, J shed 3 bases, and the junction held 8 bases outside the gene matches. In DNA form, the CDR3 reads TGTGCCAGCAGCCCCGGGACAGCAAACTACGAGCAGTACTTC. Translated, it gives CASSPGTANYEQYF.

This chain joins TRBV5-1 and TRBJ2-1; D is perhaps TRBD1 or TRBD2 (6 bases each). The germline gives CDR1 SGHRS, CDR2 YFSETQ. Trimming cost V 6 bases and J 7 bases, with 14 bases left between them. The CDR3 is made up of 13 amino acids. DNA of the CDR3: TGCGCCAGCAATAGGGGGGTTAAAAATGAGCAGTTCTTC. Residues: CASNRGVKNEQFF.

This clone showed up just once. A much larger clone is a single base away; this may be a read error. The gene calls are TRBV5-8 and TRBJ2-6, with TRBD2 as a possible D gene (5 bases). This CDR3 contains 13 residues. Germline V CDR1 and CDR2: SGHTS, YDEGEE. CDR3 residues: CASSLGEVNVPTF. In DNA, the CDR3 is TGCGCCAGCAGCTTGGGAGAGGTCAACGTCCCGACTTTC.

This clone turned up a few times. The chain uses TRBV29-1 and TRBJ2-1; TRBD2 aligns across 13 bases. J lost 6 bases, V lost 7 bases, and 9 bases had no gene match. The CDR3 runs to 15 residues. From germline, CDR1 is SQVTM and CDR2 ANQGSEA. CDR3 amino acids: CSASRGTSGTNEQFF. CDR3 nucleotides: TGCAGCGCCTCCAGGGGGACTAGCGGGACCAATGAGCAGTTCTTC.

The gene calls are TRBV12-3 or TRBV12-4 and TRBJ2-7; TRBD1 matches at 8 bases. Trimming cost V 5 bases and J 4 bases; bases outside gene matches: 16. The CDR3 is 17 amino acids. CDR3 sequence reads: CASSPGDRTIGFYEQYF. DNA of the CDR3: TGTGCCAGCAGTCCGGGGGACAGGACTATCGGGTTTTACGAGCAGTACTTC.

The rearrangement uses TRBV5-8 and TRBJ2-1; TRBD1 might be the D (5 bases). V shed 2 bases and J shed 4 bases, with 10 bases lying between them. Germline CDR1 is SGHTS and CDR2 is YDEGEE. The CDR3 extends over 14 amino acids. CDR3 coding DNA: TGTGCCAGCAGCTTTGAGACAGCTTACAATGAGCAGTTCTTC. Translation: CASSFETAYNEQFF.

The sample holds many counts of this clone. The chain employs TRBV29-1 and TRBJ1-2; no clear D. This CDR3 spans 12 amino acids. CDR1 and CDR2 (germline): SQVTM, ANQGSEA. V lost 2 bases, J lost 5 bases, and 9 bases lay in between. The CDR3: CSVESGLYGYTF. CDR3 sequence (DNA): TGCAGCGTTGAATCCGGTTTGTATGGCTACACCTTC.

This chain connects TRBV20-1 to TRBJ1-5; TRBD1 matches at 8 bases. This CDR3 contains 14 residues. The trim removed 3 bases at V and 6 bases at J, leaving 7 bases unmatched. Germline loops: CDR1 DFQATT, CDR2 SNEGSKA (reference sequence). This CDR3 reads CSARDRERGQPQHF. In DNA form, the CDR3 reads TGCAGTGCTAGGGACAGGGAAAGGGGTCAGCCCCAGCATTTT.

This clone was counted between two and nine times. This chain joins TRBV18 and TRBJ2-7; 10 nucleotides align to TRBD1. Trimming took 3 bases from V and 7 from J; bases not matched to a gene: 6. Looked up from germline, CDR1 is KGHSH and CDR2 is LQKENI. CDR3 size: 14 residues. CDR3 residues: CASSPGTGALEQYF. The CDR3 DNA follows: TGTGCCAGCTCACCGGGGACAGGGGCGTTGGAGCAGTACTTC.

Regarding this clone: One end of the junction fails to match germline, which may point to a read error. The sample holds other DNA sequences that translate to the same CDR3. CDR3 bases: TGTGCCTGGAGTGTGGGAGGTTCTGGAAACACCATATACTTT. Translation gives CAWSVGGSGNTIYF. The V call is TRBV30, the J call TRBJ1-3; D remains ambiguous. Germline CDR1 reads GTSNPN; CDR2 reads SVGIG (reference sequence). The CDR3 covers 14 residues.

Ten or more counts support this clone. The V gene is TRBV6-5, the J gene TRBJ2-1; TRBD2 matches at 8 bases. The germline CDR1 and CDR2 sequences are MNHEY and SVGAGI. This CDR3 comprises 16 residues. V dropped 0 bases and J dropped 4; count of bases not matched to a gene: 5. The CDR3 DNA follows: TGTGCCAGCAGTTACTCCGGGACTAGGGGGTACAATGAGCAGTTCTTC. Protein product: CASSYSGTRGYNEQFF.

V is TRBV11-2 and J is TRBJ2-3; D ambiguous. Trimming removed 7 bases from V and 6 bases from J, with 23 bases in between. The length of the CDR3 is 16 residues. The V gene's germline CDR1 is SGHAT and CDR2 FQNNGV. The CDR3 DNA is TGTGCCAGCACCCTGACAACAGTGGGTATTGGGGATACGCAGTATTTT. Translated: CASTLTTVGIGDTQYF. The variable domain in full, completed from reference TRBV11-2 and TRBJ2-3, reads EAGVAQSPRYKIIEKRQSVAFWCNPISGHATLYWYQQILGQGPKLLIQFQNNGVVDDSQLPKDRFSAERLKGVDSTLKIQPAKLEDSAVYLCASTLTTVGIGDTQYFGPGTRLTVL.

This clone was seen many times. This chain links TRBV30 with TRBJ1-5, with 8 bases lining up with TRBD1. Germline V gene sequence: CDR1 GTSNPN, CDR2 SVGIG (reference sequence). V gave up 3 bases and J gave up 4 bases; unmatched junction bases: 2. The CDR3 runs to 13 residues. For the CDR3, the DNA is TGTGCCTGGAGCAGACAGGGGAATCAGCCCCAGCATTTT. The encoded protein is CAWSRQGNQPQHF.

This clone was counted a single time. V usage is TRBV2 and J usage is TRBJ2-3; 7 bases are shared with TRBD1. The germline V gene encodes CDR1 SNHLY and CDR2 FYNNEI. V lost 2 bases to trimming and J lost 2 bases; unmatched junction nucleotides: 7. There are 16 residues in the CDR3. DNA of the CDR3: TGTGCCAGCAGTGAATACAGGGGTTCCCTCACAGATACGCAGTATTTT. The encoded protein is CASSEYRGSLTDTQYF. Supplemented by reference TRBV2 and TRBJ2-3, the full variable domain reads EPEVTQTPSHQVTQMGQEVILRCVPISNHLYFYWYRQILGQKVEFLVSFYNNEISEKSEIFDDQFSVERPDGSNFTLKIRSTKLEDSAMYFCASSEYRGSLTDTQYFGPGTRLTVL.